The rows below give T cell receptor beta chains drawn from one sample of a study of human T cells and chemical hapten exposure. TCRdb called the RACE reads again in MiXCR, with one record for every CDR3 protein. The table lists 80,000 to 100,000 distinct CDR3 sequences, roughly a tenth of them singletons. The sequences come from whole blood, collected in connection with sensitization to the hapten diphenylcyclopropenone (DPC). The receptors derive from an older woman with alopecia areata. Some clones in this sample may be carry-over from other donors' samples. CDR3s include the opening cysteine and the closing phenylalanine or tryptophan. D genes are given only for firm matches. Part of the rows lack a size; the others show once, few, many or a class for expanded clones.

D gene	J gene	V gene	clone size	CDR3 protein	CDR3 DNA
TRBD2	TRBJ2-6	TRBV19	NA	CASMGREGPSSGANVLTF	TGTGCCAGTATGGGGAGGGAAGGACCAAGCTCTGGGGCCAACGTCCTGACTTTC
NA	TRBJ2-2	TRBV7-7	once	CASSPGPHRGLFF	TGTGCTAGCAGCCCGGGACCGCACCGGGGGCTGTTTTTT
TRBD2	TRBJ2-2	TRBV7-9	many	CASSGLGSITGELFF	TGTGCCAGCAGCGGACTAGGGTCAATCACCGGGGAGCTGTTTTTT
NA	TRBJ2-1	TRBV30	many	CAWNPVGGEQFF	TGTGCCTGGAACCCTGTGGGGGGTGAGCAGTTCTTC
NA	TRBJ2-3	TRBV9	many	CASTRSGGASTDTQYF	TGTGCCAGCACTAGAAGCGGCGGGGCTAGCACAGATACGCAGTATTTT
NA	TRBJ1-1	TRBV20-1	many	CSATGSRADDEAFF	TGCAGTGCTACCGGTTCCCGGGCCGACGATGAAGCTTTCTTT
NA	TRBJ2-7	TRBV29-1	many	CSVPASNSYEQYF	TGCAGCGTCCCAGCCTCGAACTCCTACGAGCAGTACTTC
NA	TRBJ2-2	TRBV29-1	NA	CSGIRGAGGELFF	TGCAGCGGAATTCGGGGGGCAGGCGGGGAGCTGTTTTTT
TRBD2	TRBJ2-5	TRBV29-1	many	CSVERGNGETQYF	TGCAGCGTTGAGCGGGGGAACGGAGAGACCCAGTACTTC
NA	TRBJ1-5	TRBV7-9	many	CASSIDEHQPQHF	TGTGCCAGCAGCATAGACGAACATCAGCCCCAGCATTTT
TRBD2	TRBJ2-1	TRBV19	NA	CASSPLAGTGNEQFF	TGTGCCAGTAGTCCGTTAGCGGGAACGGGCAATGAGCAGTTCTTC
NA	TRBJ2-6	TRBV18	NA	CASSPTYPGTQFGISGANVLTF	TGTGCCAGCTCACCAACCTACCCCGGGACTCAATTCGGGATCTCTGGGGCCAACGTCCTGACTTTC
NA	TRBJ2-7	TRBV7-2	NA	CASSPNFRAYEQYF	TGTGCCAGCAGCCCGAACTTCCGGGCCTACGAGCAGTACTTC
NA	TRBJ1-2	TRBV5-1	NA	CASSLDRIDTCF	TGCGCCAGCAGCCTCGACAGGATTGACACTTGCTTC
TRBD1	TRBJ2-7	TRBV7-3	NA	CASSSYRGHEQYF	TGTGCCAGCAGCTCATACAGGGGGCACGAGCAGTACTTC
NA	TRBJ1-1	TRBV7-7	NA	CASSLRLNTEAFF	TGTGCTAGCAGCTTAAGGTTAAACACTGAAGCTTTCTTT
NA	TRBJ2-7	TRBV20-1	many	CSARAPLGLEYF	TGCAGTGCTAGAGCCCCCTTGGGGTTGGAGTACTTC
NA	TRBJ1-5	TRBV18	many	CASSPRRGDSNQPQHF	TGTGCCAGCTCACCCCGACGTGGGGATAGCAATCAGCCCCAGCATTTT
NA	TRBJ1-1	TRBV27	many	CASSLIANTEAFF	TGTGCCAGCAGTTTAATTGCGAACACTGAAGCTTTCTTT
NA	TRBJ1-5	TRBV30	many	CAWSVLSNQPQHF	TGTGCCTGGAGTGTTCTAAGCAATCAGCCCCAGCATTTT
NA	TRBJ1-2	TRBV10-3	few	CAIRTAPTSGGYTF	TGTGCCATCAGGACGGCACCCACGTCGGGTGGCTACACCTTC
NA	TRBJ1-2	TRBV6-2/TRBV6-3	few	CASSPSGYYGYTF	TGTGCCAGCAGTCCCTCAGGGTACTATGGCTACACCTTC
NA	TRBJ1-1	TRBV29-1	many	CSVRRQGAEGPEAFF	TGCAGCGTCAGACGACAAGGGGCAGAGGGTCCTGAAGCTTTCTTT
NA	TRBJ1-1	TRBV7-9	few	CASSLTGGGGTEAFF	TGTGCCAGCAGCTTAACAGGAGGGGGAGGAACTGAAGCTTTCTTT
NA	TRBJ1-5	TRBV4-1	NA	CASAPQDSQPQHF	TGCGCCAGCGCCCCTCAGGACTCTCAGCCCCAGCATTTT
NA	TRBJ2-2	TRBV5-6	few	CASSRLLRPGQILNTGELFF	TGTGCCAGCAGCCGCCTCCTGAGACCTGGACAGATCCTCAACACCGGGGAGCTGTTTTTT
NA	TRBJ1-2	TRBV4-1	NA	CASSLLHRNYGYTF	TGCGCCAGCAGCCTACTACACCGAAACTATGGCTACACCTTC
NA	TRBJ2-5	TRBV29-1	few	CSSANWLGEETQYF	TGCAGCTCCGCGAACTGGTTGGGGGAAGAGACCCAGTACTTC
NA	TRBJ2-5	TRBV7-2	many	CASSLQEQETQYF	TGTGCCAGCAGCTTACAGGAGCAAGAGACCCAGTACTTC
NA	TRBJ2-7	TRBV5-4	many	CASSFGNSYEQYF	TGTGCCAGCAGCTTTGGGAACTCCTACGAGCAGTACTTC
TRBD1	TRBJ1-5	TRBV2	few	CASKQGGSRNSNQPQHF	TGTGCCAGCAAACAGGGGGGGTCAAGAAATAGCAATCAGCCCCAGCATTTT
NA	TRBJ1-1	TRBV27	many	CASTNTGSTEAFF	TGTGCCAGCACGAATACAGGGTCCACTGAAGCTTTCTTT
NA	TRBJ2-1	TRBV9	NA	CASSVVDSGTPRNEQFF	TGTGCCAGCAGCGTAGTGGATTCGGGGACCCCACGGAATGAGCAGTTCTTC
TRBD1	TRBJ2-1	TRBV5-8	NA	CASSLTGQGFNEQFF	TGTGCCAGCAGCCTAACCGGACAGGGGTTTAATGAGCAGTTCTTC
NA	TRBJ2-1	TRBV5-8	few	CASSLGTSWGEQFF	TGTGCCAGCAGCTTGGGGACGTCGTGGGGTGAGCAGTTCTTC